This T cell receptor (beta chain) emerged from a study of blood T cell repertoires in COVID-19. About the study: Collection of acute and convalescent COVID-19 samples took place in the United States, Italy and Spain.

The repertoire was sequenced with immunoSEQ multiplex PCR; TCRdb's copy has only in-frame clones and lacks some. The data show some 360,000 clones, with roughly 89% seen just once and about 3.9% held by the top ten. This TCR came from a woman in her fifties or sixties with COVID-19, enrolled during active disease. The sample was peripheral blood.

The CDR3 DNA follows: TGTGCCAGCAGTGGACAGGGCCAATATAGCAATCAGCCCCAGCATTTT. Amino acids: CASSGQGQYSNQPQHF. V is TRBV2 and J is TRBJ1-5; 7 bases fit TRBD1. The CDR3 has 16 amino acids. CDR1 SNHLY and CDR2 FYNNEI come from the germline V gene. V gave up 4 bases and J gave up 0 bases; unmatched junction bases: 6.